The sequence of this TCR beta chain was determined in a study of T cells in Graves' hyperthyroidism and ophthalmopathy. This CDR3 is 13 amino acids long. Germline CDR1 and CDR2: SGHTA and FQGTGA. V lost 5 bases and J lost 3, with 10 bases in between. The study defined stable Graves' hyperthyroidism as no ophthalmopathy progression within 18 months. Patients with uncontrolled infections, other autoimmune diseases, pregnancy or lactation were excluded. The PBMCs were sourced from fresh peripheral blood (10 ml). RNA transcripts provided the source from which TCR beta CDR3 regions were amplified. First-round RT-PCR with HTBI primers amplified the TCR CDR3 region. TCRdb reprocessed the multiplex PCR reads via MiXCR and lists one record per CDR3 protein. The profile shows around 480,000 distinct CDR3 sequences, about an eighth of them singletons. At least ten counts were recorded for this clonotype.

This TCR was recovered from a woman aged 18-29 years with Graves' hyperthyroidism. The sample consisted of blood. This sequence joins TRBV7-3 and TRBJ1-2, with no clear D. For the CDR3, the DNA is TGTGCCAGCAGCCCCGATGCGGACTATGGCTACACCTTC. It is translated as CASSPDADYGYTF.